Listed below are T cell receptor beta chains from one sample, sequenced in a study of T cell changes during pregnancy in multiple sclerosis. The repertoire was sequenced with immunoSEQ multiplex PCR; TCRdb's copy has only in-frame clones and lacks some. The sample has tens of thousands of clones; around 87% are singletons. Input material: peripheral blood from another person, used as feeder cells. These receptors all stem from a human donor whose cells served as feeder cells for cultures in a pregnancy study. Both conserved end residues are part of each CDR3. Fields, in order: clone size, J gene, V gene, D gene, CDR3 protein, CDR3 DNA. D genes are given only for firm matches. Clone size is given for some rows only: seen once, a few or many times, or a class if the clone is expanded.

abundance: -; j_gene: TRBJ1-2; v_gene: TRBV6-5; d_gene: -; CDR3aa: CASSPRTATYGYTF; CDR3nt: TGTGCCAGCAGTCCCCGGACAGCAACCTATGGCTACACCTTC
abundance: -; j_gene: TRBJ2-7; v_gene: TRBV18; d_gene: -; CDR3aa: CASSPPAGGAYGEQYF; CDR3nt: TGTGCCAGCTCACCCCCTGCCGGCGGGGCCTACGGGGAGCAGTACTTC
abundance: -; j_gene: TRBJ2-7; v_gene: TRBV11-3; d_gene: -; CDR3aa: CASSPARGDEQYF; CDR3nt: TGTGCCAGCAGCCCGGCCAGGGGGGACGAGCAGTACTTC
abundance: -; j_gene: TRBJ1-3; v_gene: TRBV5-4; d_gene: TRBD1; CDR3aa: CASSTGGQLSSGNTIYF; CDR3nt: TGTGCCAGCAGCACAGGGGGCCAACTTAGCTCTGGAAACACCATATATTTT
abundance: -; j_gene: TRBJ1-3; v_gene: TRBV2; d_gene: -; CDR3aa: CASSVEQLGNTIYF; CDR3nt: TGTGCCAGCAGCGTTGAGCAGCTAGGAAACACCATATATTTT
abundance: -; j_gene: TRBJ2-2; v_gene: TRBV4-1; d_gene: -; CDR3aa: CASSRQGGAGELFF; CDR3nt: TGCGCCAGCAGCCGGCAGGGTGGAGCCGGGGAGCTGTTTTTT
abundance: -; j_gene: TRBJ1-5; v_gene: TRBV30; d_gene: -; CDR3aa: CAWSAGEGNQPQHF; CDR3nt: TGTGCCTGGAGTGCAGGGGAGGGCAATCAGCCCCAGCATTTT
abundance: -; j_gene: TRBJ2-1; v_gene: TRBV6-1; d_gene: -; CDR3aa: CASSDATLYEQFF; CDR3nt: TGTGCCAGCAGTGACGCGACCCTTTATGAGCAGTTCTTC
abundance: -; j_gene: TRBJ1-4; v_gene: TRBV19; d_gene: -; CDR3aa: CASRTGLTGGEKLFF; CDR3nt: TGTGCCAGTAGGACCGGACTGACGGGGGGTGAAAAACTGTTTTTT
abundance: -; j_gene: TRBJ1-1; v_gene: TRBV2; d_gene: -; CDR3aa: CASSAYTEAFF; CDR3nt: TGTGCCAGCAGTGCCTACACTGAAGCTTTCTTT
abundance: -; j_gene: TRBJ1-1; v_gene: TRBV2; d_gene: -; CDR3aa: CASSERGQAEAFF; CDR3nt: TGTGCCAGCAGTGAAAGGGGCCAGGCTGAAGCTTTCTTT
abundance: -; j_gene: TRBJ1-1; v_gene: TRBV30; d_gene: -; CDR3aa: CAWSFGTRNTEAFF; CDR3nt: TGTGCCTGGAGTTTTGGGACACGGAACACTGAAGCTTTCTTT
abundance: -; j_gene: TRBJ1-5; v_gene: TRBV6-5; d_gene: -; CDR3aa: CASSYSRSNQPQHF; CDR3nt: TGTGCCAGCAGTTACTCGAGGAGCAATCAGCCCCAGCATTTT
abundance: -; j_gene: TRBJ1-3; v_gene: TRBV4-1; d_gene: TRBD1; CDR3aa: CASSLLQGVRGNTIYF; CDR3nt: TGCGCCAGCAGCCTCCTACAGGGGGTCCGGGGAAACACCATATATTTT
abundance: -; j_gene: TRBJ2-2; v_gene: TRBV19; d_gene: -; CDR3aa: CASSITGPGTGELFF; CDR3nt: TGTGCCAGTAGTATAACCGGGCCCGGGACCGGGGAGCTGTTTTTT
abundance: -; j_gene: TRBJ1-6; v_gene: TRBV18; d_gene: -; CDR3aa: CASSLSGPINSPLHF; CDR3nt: TGTGCCAGCTCACTATCGGGACCCATTAATTCACCCCTCCACTTT
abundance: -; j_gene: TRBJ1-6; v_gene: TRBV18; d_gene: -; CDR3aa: CASSPWGNSPLHF; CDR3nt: TGTGCCAGCTCACCCTGGGGGAATTCACCCCTCCACTTT
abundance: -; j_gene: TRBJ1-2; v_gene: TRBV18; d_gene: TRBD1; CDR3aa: CASSSRPGGENGYTF; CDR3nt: TGTGCCAGCTCATCGCGTCCAGGGGGCGAGAATGGCTACACCTTC
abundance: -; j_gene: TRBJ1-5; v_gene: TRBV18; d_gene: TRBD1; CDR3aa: CASSPPGQDNQPQHF; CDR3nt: TGTGCCAGCTCACCTCCGGGACAGGACAATCAGCCCCAGCATTTT
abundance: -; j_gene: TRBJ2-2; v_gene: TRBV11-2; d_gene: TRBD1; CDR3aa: CASTPNRGDPGELFF; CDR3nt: TGTGCCAGCACCCCGAACAGGGGCGACCCCGGGGAGCTGTTTTTT
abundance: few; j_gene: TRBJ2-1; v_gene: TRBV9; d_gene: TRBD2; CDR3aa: CASSGPSGGAYNEQFF; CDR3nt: TGTGCCAGCAGCGGCCCCAGCGGGGGAGCCTACAATGAGCAGTTCTTC
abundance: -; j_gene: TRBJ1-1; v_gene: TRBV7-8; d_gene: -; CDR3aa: CASSPLGNMNTEAFF; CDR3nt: TGTGCCAGCAGCCCCTTGGGGAACATGAACACTGAAGCTTTCTTT
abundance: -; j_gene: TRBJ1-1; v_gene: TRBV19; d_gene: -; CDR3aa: CASSPPIRLLAEAFF; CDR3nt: TGTGCCAGTAGCCCACCGATCAGGTTACTGGCTGAAGCTTTCTTT
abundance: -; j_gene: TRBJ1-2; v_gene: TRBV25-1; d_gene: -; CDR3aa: CASSDGGLYGYTF; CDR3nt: TGTGCCAGCAGTGACGGGGGGCTCTATGGCTACACCTTC
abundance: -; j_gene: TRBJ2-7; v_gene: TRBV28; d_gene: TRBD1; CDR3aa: CASGDSGTGWYEQYF; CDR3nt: TGTGCCAGCGGGGACTCCGGGACAGGGTGGTACGAGCAGTACTTC
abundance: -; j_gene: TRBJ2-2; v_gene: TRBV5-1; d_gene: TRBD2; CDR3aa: CASSFSSGGTGELFF; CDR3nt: TGCGCCAGCAGCTTCTCTAGCGGGGGCACCGGGGAGCTGTTTTTT
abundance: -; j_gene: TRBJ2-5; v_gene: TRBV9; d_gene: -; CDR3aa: CASSVGGTQETQYF; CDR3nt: TGTGCCAGCAGCGTAGGGGGGACCCAAGAGACCCAGTACTTC
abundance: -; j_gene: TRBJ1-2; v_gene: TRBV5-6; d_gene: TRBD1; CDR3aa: CASSFVQQTGGLGYTF; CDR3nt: TGTGCCAGCAGCTTTGTACAGCAGACAGGGGGCTTAGGCTACACCTTC
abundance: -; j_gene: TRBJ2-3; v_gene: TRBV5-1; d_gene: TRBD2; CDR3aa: CASSGGGLGSTDTQYF; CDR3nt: TGCGCCAGCAGCGGAGGGGGACTAGGAAGCACAGATACGCAGTATTTT
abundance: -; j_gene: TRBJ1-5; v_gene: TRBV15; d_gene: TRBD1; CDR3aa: CATSSSSGQVSNQPQHF; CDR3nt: TGTGCCACCAGCAGTAGCTCGGGACAGGTTAGCAATCAGCCCCAGCATTTT
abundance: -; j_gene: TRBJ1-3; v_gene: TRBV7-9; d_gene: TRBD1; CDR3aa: CASSFRERKGGPLGTIYF; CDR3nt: TGTGCCAGCAGCTTCAGGGAGAGGAAAGGGGGCCCTCTTGGCACCATATATTTT
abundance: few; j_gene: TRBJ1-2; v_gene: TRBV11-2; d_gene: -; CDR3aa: CASSSTALTF; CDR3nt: TGTGCCAGCAGCAGTACCGCTCTCACCTTC
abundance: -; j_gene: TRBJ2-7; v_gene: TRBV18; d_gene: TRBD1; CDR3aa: CASSLWTGGNADEQYF; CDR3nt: TGTGCCAGCTCACTTTGGACAGGGGGCAATGCCGACGAGCAGTACTTC
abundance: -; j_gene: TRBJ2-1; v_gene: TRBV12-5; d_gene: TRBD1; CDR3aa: CASGPQPGTGLDNEQFF; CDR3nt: TGTGCTAGTGGTCCGCAGCCCGGGACAGGATTGGACAATGAGCAGTTCTTC
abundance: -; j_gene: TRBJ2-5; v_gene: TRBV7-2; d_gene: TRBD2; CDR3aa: CASSPGGQGGWTETQYF; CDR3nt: TGTGCCAGCAGCCCGGGGGGGCAGGGCGGGTGGACAGAGACCCAGTACTTC
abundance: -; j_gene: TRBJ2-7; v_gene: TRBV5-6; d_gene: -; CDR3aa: CASSLARSSYEQYF; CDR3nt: TGTGCCAGCAGCTTGGCCAGGAGCTCCTACGAGCAGTACTTC
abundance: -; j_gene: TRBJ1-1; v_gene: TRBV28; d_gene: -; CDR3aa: CASSLRTAPNTEAFF; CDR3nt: TGTGCCAGCAGTCTTCGGACGGCCCCGAACACTGAAGCTTTCTTT
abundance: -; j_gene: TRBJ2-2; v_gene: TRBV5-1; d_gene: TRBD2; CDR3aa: CASSFRASGGNGELFF; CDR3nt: TGCGCCAGCAGCTTCCGCGCTAGCGGGGGTAACGGGGAGCTGTTTTTT
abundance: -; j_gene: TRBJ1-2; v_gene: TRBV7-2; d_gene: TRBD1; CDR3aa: CASTGDRRYGYTF; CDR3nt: TGTGCCAGCACCGGGGACAGGCGTTATGGCTACACCTTC
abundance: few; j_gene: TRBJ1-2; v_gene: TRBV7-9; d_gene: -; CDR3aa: CASSVSGTAPIGCTF; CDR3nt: TGTGCCAGCAGCGTCTCCGGGACCGCCCCTATAGGTTGCACCTTC
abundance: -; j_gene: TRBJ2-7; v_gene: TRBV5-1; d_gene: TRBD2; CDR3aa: CASSLGAGAYYEQYF; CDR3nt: TGCGCCAGCAGCTTGGGGGCGGGAGCTTACTACGAGCAGTACTTC
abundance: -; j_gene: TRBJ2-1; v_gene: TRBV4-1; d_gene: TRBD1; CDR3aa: CASSGGTGGGYNEQFF; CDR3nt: TGCGCCAGCAGCGGAGGGACAGGGGGGGGCTACAATGAGCAGTTCTTC
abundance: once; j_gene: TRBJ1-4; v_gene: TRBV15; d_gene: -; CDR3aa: CATSREKGGEKLFF; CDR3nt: TGTGCCACCAGCAGAGAGAAAGGGGGGGAAAAACTGTTTTTT
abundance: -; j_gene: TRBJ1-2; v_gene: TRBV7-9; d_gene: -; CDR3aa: CASSPPGRHYYGYTF; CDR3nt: TGTGCCAGCAGCCCTCCGGGACGGCACTACTATGGCTACACCTTC
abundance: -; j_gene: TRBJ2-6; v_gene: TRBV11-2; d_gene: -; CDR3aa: CASSLDLVFTRSGANVLTF; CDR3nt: TGTGCCAGCAGCTTAGATCTGGTTTTTACTCGCTCTGGGGCCAACGTCCTGACTTTC
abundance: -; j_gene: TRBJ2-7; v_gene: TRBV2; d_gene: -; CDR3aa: CASRVIQGFYEQYF; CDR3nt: TGTGCCAGCAGGGTAATACAGGGTTTTTACGAGCAGTACTTC
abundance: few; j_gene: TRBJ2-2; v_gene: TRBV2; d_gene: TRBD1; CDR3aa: CASSGDRGELFF; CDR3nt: TGTGCCAGCAGCGGTGACAGGGGTGAGCTGTTTTTT
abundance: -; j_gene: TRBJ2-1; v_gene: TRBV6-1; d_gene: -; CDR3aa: CASSRSKSSYNEQFF; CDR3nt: TGTGCCAGCAGTCGTAGTAAAAGCTCCTACAATGAGCAGTTCTTC
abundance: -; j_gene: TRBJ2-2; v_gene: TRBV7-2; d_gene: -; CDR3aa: CASSWDSNTGELFF; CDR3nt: TGTGCCAGCAGCTGGGACTCTAACACCGGGGAGCTGTTTTTT
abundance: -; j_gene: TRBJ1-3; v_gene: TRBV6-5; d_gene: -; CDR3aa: CASSTDLGNTIYF; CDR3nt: TGTGCCAGCAGTACGGATCTTGGAAACACCATATATTTT
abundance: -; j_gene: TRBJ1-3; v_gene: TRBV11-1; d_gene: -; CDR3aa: CASSFRTGYGGNTIYF; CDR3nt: TGTGCCAGCAGCTTTCGAACAGGTTATGGAGGAAACACCATATATTTT
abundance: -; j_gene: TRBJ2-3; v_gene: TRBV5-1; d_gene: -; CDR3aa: CASSLGLPPQYF; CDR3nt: TGCGCCAGCAGCTTGGGACTTCCCCCGCAGTATTTT
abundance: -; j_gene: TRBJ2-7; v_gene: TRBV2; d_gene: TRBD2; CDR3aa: CASHLGLGPGEQYF; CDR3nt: TGTGCCAGCCATTTGGGACTAGGACCTGGGGAGCAGTACTTC
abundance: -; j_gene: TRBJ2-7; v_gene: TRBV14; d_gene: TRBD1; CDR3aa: CASSRGTGMGRQYF; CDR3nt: TGTGCCAGCAGCCGCGGGACAGGGATGGGGCGGCAGTACTTC
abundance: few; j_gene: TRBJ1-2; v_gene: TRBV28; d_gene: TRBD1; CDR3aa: CGTGEVYGYTF; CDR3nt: TGTGGGACAGGGGAGGTTTATGGCTACACCTTC